This TCR beta chain was identified in a study of CD8 T cells in Susac syndrome. General study points: The study recognized that the number of individuals in its TCR sequencing and HLA analysis was relatively small.

TCR beta sequencing was performed on blood CD8+ and CD4+ T cells. Through negative isolation, CD4+ and CD8+ T cells were obtained, while TEMRA cells were enriched using FACS. The RNA, about 0.5 to 1 ug, was put through reverse transcription using random hexamers. By means of immunoSEQ multiplex PCR, TCR beta CDR3 spanning 54 Vbeta and 13 Jbeta underwent amplification. TCRdb re-analysed the immunoSEQ multiplex PCR reads in MiXCR, keeping a single row per CDR3 protein. The sample contains roughly 120,000 distinct CDR3 sequences, around 94% of which appear only once. Concerning this clonotype itself: Its antigen is still unknown.

V lost 4 bases to trimming and J lost 9 bases; unmatched junction nucleotides: 11. Germline V CDR1 and CDR2: KGHDR, SFDVKD. This CDR3 is built from 15 residues. The chain links TRBV24-1 to TRBJ2-1, with 7 bases matching TRBD2. The receptor was isolated from a human donor in good health. Sequenced material: CD4+ T cells from PBMCs. CDR3 sequence reads: CATSEPSGTFSEQFF. For the CDR3, the DNA is TGTGCCACCAGTGAGCCTAGCGGCACTTTTAGTGAGCAGTTCTTC.